Below are 20 T cell receptor beta chains sequenced from a single sample in a study of T cell responses to AZD1222 COVID-19 vaccine. Measured with immunoSEQ multiplex PCR; TCRdb has only the in-frame clones, and not every one. Seen here are fewer than 130,000 clones, roughly four fifths observed once, and the top ten hold about 4.5%. The sequencing here drew on peripheral blood, taken on day 0 of AZD1222 vaccination. The receptors here all came from an adult in good health.

The chain links TRBV7-2 to TRBJ1-3, with 7 nucleotides matching TRBD1. Germline trimming cut 5 bases from V and 2 bases from J; bases unmatched to any gene: 6. The germline gives CDR1 SGHTA, CDR2 FQGNSA. The CDR3 sequence is 15 residues long. DNA for the CDR3: TGTGCCAGCAGCGGTAACAGGGGAACTGGAAACACCATATATTTT. As protein: CASSGNRGTGNTIYF. Drawing the rest from reference TRBV7-2 and TRBJ1-3, the complete variable domain is GAGVSQSPSNKVTEKGKDVELRCDPISGHTALYWYRQSLGQGLEFLIYFQGNSAPDKSGLPSDRFSAERTGGSVSTLTIQRTQQEDSAVYLCASSGNRGTGNTIYFGEGSWLTVV.

This chain joins TRBV2 and TRBJ1-1; D not certain. The CDR3 length is 13 residues. Germline V gene data show CDR1 as SNHLY and CDR2 as FYNNEI. Trimming cost V 2 bases and J 1 base, with 5 bases left between them. This CDR3 reads CASSESRNTEAFF. The DNA of the CDR3 is TGTGCCAGCAGTGAATCCAGGAACACTGAAGCTTTCTTT.

The count of this clone is one. The gene calls are TRBV27 and TRBJ1-2; TRBD1 might be the D (6 bases). V gave up 6 bases and J gave up 3 bases, with 20 bases separating them. The CDR3 is 16 residues long. CDR1 is MNHEY and CDR2 is SMNVEV in the germline V gene (reference sequence). CDR3 nucleotide sequence: TGTGCCAGCAGCCGTACCTCGGGGGCGGGAGACTATGGCTACACCTTC. As protein: CASSRTSGAGDYGYTF.

This chain connects TRBV6-5 to TRBJ2-7; 7 nucleotides line up with TRBD2. CDR1 MNHEY and CDR2 SVGAGI come from the germline V gene. This CDR3 region has 15 residues. Trimming at V came to 0 bases and at J to 2 bases, leaving 4 bases not matched to a gene. CDR3 loop: CASSYSRRGTYEQYF. The CDR3 bases are TGTGCCAGCAGTTACTCGAGGCGGGGGACCTACGAGCAGTACTTC.

The chain uses TRBV28 and TRBJ1-5; TRBD1 agrees at 7 bases. V trimming: 9 bases; J trimming: 2 bases; junction bases outside the gene matches: 10. The germline CDR1 and CDR2 sequences are MDHEN and SYDVKM. The CDR3 runs to 15 residues. In DNA, the CDR3 is TGTGCCAGAGGGGGGCAGGGGGATCGCAATCAGCCCCAGCATTTT. Amino acids: CARGGQGDRNQPQHF.

This rearrangement joins TRBV6-5 to TRBJ2-7, with D maybe TRBD1 (5 bases). The germline V gene has CDR1 MNHEY and CDR2 SVGAGI. This CDR3 is built from 15 residues. V was shortened by 4 bases and J by 2 bases, with 15 bases between the two germline ends. Written as DNA, the CDR3 is TGTGCCAGCAGTTCCCACCCCAGGGAAGCCTACGAGCAGTACTTC. This encodes CASSSHPREAYEQYF.

In this sample, this clone turned up once. Here the CDR3 DNA reads TGTGCCAGCAGTGACTTAGCGGGTTCCCCCGGGGAGCTGTTTTTT. Its protein product is CASSDLAGSPGELFF. The chain couples TRBV2 to TRBJ2-2; 7 positions match TRBD2. Trimming at V came to 3 bases and at J to 6 bases, leaving 7 bases not matched to a gene. Germline V CDR1 and CDR2: SNHLY, FYNNEI. The CDR3 spans 15 residues.

The sample holds a few counts of this clone. The chain carries TRBV4-1 and TRBJ2-7, with D possibly matching TRBD1 (6 bases). Trimming removed 1 base at V and 11 bases at J, with 18 bases between. CDR1 and CDR2 (germline): MGHRA, YSYEKL. The CDR3 is made up of 14 amino acids. The CDR3 spells CASSQAGQRRAKYF. The CDR3, as DNA: TGCGCCAGCAGCCAAGCTGGACAGCGGAGAGCTAAGTACTTC.

This clone came up once. This chain links TRBV27 with TRBJ1-2; 8 positions match TRBD1. Germline V gene lookup returns CDR1 MNHEY and CDR2 SMNVEV (reference sequence). The CDR3 contains 14 residues. Trimming cost V 6 bases and J 3 bases; bases outside gene matches: 6. The DNA of the CDR3 is TGTGCCAGCAGACCTTCAGGGGGCGACTATGGCTACACCTTC. Protein product: CASRPSGGDYGYTF.

This clone was counted a single time. This chain connects TRBV2 to TRBJ2-1; 8 nucleotides line up with TRBD2. The trim removed 7 bases at V and 6 bases at J, leaving 8 bases unmatched. This CDR3 contains 14 residues. CDR1 and CDR2 (germline): SNHLY, FYNNEI. The chain's CDR3 is CASTRTSLSNEQFF. Written as DNA, the CDR3 is TGTGCCAGCACCCGGACTAGCCTATCCAATGAGCAGTTCTTC.

J is TRBJ1-4 and V is TRBV6-5; D perhaps matches TRBD1 (6 bases). The germline V and J ends were trimmed by 6 bases and 7 bases, with 12 bases remaining between them. CDR1 and CDR2 from the germline V gene are MNHEY and SVGAGI. This CDR3 is built from 13 residues. The CDR3 here is CASRTGQFEKLFF. CDR3 nucleotides: TGTGCCAGCAGGACCGGACAGTTTGAAAAACTGTTTTTT.

The V gene is TRBV19, the J gene TRBJ2-5; possibly TRBD1 for D (6 bases). Germline-derived CDR1 and CDR2 are LNHDA and SQIVND (reference sequence). V was trimmed by 4 bases and J by 5 bases, leaving 11 bases between them. The CDR3 runs 13 residues. CDR3 DNA sequence: TGTGCCAGTAGTAAGCAGGGGACCGAGACCCAGTACTTC. This sequence encodes CASSKQGTETQYF.

This chain joins TRBV2 and TRBJ1-6; D unresolved. Trimming took 7 bases from V and 6 from J, leaving 10 bases between them. The CDR3 consists of 13 residues. The germline V gene encodes CDR1 SNHLY and CDR2 FYNNEI. The CDR3 here is CASMRTINSPLHF. CDR3 nucleotide sequence: TGTGCCAGCATGAGAACTATTAATTCACCCCTCCACTTT.

This clone was detected a few times. The chain uses TRBV11-2 and TRBJ2-2; D is unresolved. Germline CDR1 is SGHAT and CDR2 is FQNNGV. CDR3 size: 14 residues. V was trimmed by 1 base and J by 4 bases, leaving 7 bases between them. The DNA for the CDR3 is TGTGCCAGCAGCTTAGCCCTGCGCACCGGGGAGCTGTTTTTT. Translated: CASSLALRTGELFF.

This clone was found once. This same CDR3 is encoded by further DNA sequences in the sample. The CDR3 sequence is CASSLGQNTEAFF. For the CDR3, the DNA is TGTGCCAGCAGCTTGGGACAGAATACTGAAGCTTTCTTT. This chain uses TRBV7-2 with TRBJ1-1, with TRBD1 matching over 7 bases. The trim removed 3 bases at V and 5 bases at J, leaving 3 bases unmatched. The CDR3 loop spans 13 amino acids. Germline lookup yields CDR1 SGHTA and CDR2 FQGNSA.

The chain is built from TRBV11-2 and TRBJ1-3; possible D gene TRBD1, 5 bases. The CDR3 is made up of 18 amino acids. The germline V gene encodes CDR1 SGHAT and CDR2 FQNNGV. Trimming removed 4 bases from V and 4 bases from J, with 23 bases in between. The CDR3 sequence is CASSSGAGSALSGNTIYF. The DNA of the CDR3 is TGTGCCAGCAGCTCCGGGGCGGGGTCAGCCCTTTCAGGAAACACCATATATTTT. The variable domain in full, with the rest retrieved from reference TRBV11-2 and TRBJ1-3, is EAGVAQSPRYKIIEKRQSVAFWCNPISGHATLYWYQQILGQGPKLLIQFQNNGVVDDSQLPKDRFSAERLKGVDSTLKIQPAKLEDSAVYLCASSSGAGSALSGNTIYFGEGSWLTVV.

J is TRBJ1-2 and V is TRBV7-9; no reliable D call. CDR1 SEHNR and CDR2 FQNEAQ come from the germline V gene (reference sequence). CDR3 size: 10 residues. Deletions cut 2 bases from V and 8 bases from J, with 3 bases between. In DNA form, the CDR3 reads TGTGCCAGCAGCTTACAGGGCTACACCTTC. This gives the protein CASSLQGYTF.

V gene TRBV18 combines with J gene TRBJ2-5; D unclear. Germline V gene data show CDR1 as KGHSH and CDR2 as LQKENI. The V end lost 0 bases, the J end lost 3 bases, and 11 bases lay between the germline ends. The length of the CDR3 is 15 residues. The CDR3 reads CASSPPTEKKETQYF. CDR3 DNA sequence: TGTGCCAGCTCACCACCAACAGAAAAAAAAGAGACCCAGTACTTC.

This chain links TRBV6-6 with TRBJ1-5, with D maybe TRBD1 (5 bases). The V end lost 2 bases, the J end lost 4 bases, and 9 bases lay between the germline ends. Germline V gene sequence: CDR1 MNHNY, CDR2 SVGAGI (reference sequence). The CDR3 contains 14 residues. The CDR3 sequence: CASSYGTENQPQHF. Written as DNA, the CDR3 is TGTGCCAGCAGTTACGGGACGGAAAATCAGCCCCAGCATTTT.

A single count supports this clone. V is TRBV2 and J is TRBJ1-3; tentatively, D is TRBD1 (6 bases). Germline V gene data show CDR1 as SNHLY and CDR2 as FYNNEI. This CDR3 spans 14 amino acids. The ends were cut back, 5 bases at V and 1 base at J, with 9 bases in the middle. The CDR3 reads CASSLGASGNTIYF. CDR3 nucleotides: TGTGCCAGCAGTCTGGGGGCTTCTGGAAACACCATATATTTT. Full variable domain (missing parts from reference TRBV2 and TRBJ1-3): EPEVTQTPSHQVTQMGQEVILRCVPISNHLYFYWYRQILGQKVEFLVSFYNNEISEKSEIFDDQFSVERPDGSNFTLKIRSTKLEDSAMYFCASSLGASGNTIYFGEGSWLTVV.